The next 7 T cell receptor beta chains were all read from a single sample in a study of cytomegalovirus exposure and HLA in healthy donors. PCR primers comprised 60 Vbeta and 13 Jbeta primers. Generated by immunoSEQ multiplex PCR, the TCRdb table keeps only in-frame clones and is missing some. The sample includes 170,000 or so clones, around 82% of them seen just once. Specimen: PBMCs. The receptors stem from a woman between 50 and 59 years old in good health and CMV-seropositive.

The CDR3 is CASSPRGREAFF. CDR3 DNA: TGTGCCAGCAGCCCCCGGGGGAGAGAAGCTTTCTTT. The rearrangement links TRBV11-2 to TRBJ1-1, with D perhaps matching TRBD1 (5 bases). Trimming cost V 5 bases and J 8 bases, with 12 bases left between them. CDR1 is SGHAT and CDR2 is FQNNGV in the germline V gene. The CDR3 consists of 12 residues.

The V gene is TRBV7-3, the J gene TRBJ2-3; 7 bases match TRBD2. V was clipped by 4 bases and J by 2 bases; unmatched bases: 6. This CDR3 comprises 15 residues. Germline V CDR1 and CDR2: SGHTA, FQGTGA. The CDR3 spells CASSSSGVFTDTQYF. The CDR3 bases are TGTGCCAGCAGCTCCAGCGGGGTATTCACAGATACGCAGTATTTT.

This clone was seen more than once but under ten times. The CDR3, as DNA: TGTGCCAGCAGCTTCATCGCTTTCGGACAGGAGAACTATGGCTACACCTTC. It encodes CASSFIAFGQENYGYTF. V and J are TRBV7-9 and TRBJ1-2, with 7 bases matching TRBD1. Germline V gene data show CDR1 as SEHNR and CDR2 as FQNEAQ (reference sequence). The V gene end was trimmed by 3 bases and the J gene end by 2 bases; junction bases not matched to a gene: 12. CDR3 length: 17 residues.

The V gene is TRBV19, the J gene TRBJ1-1; 8 positions match TRBD1. The J segment lost 0 bases and the V segment lost 10 bases, leaving 19 bases of the junction unmatched. Germline-derived CDR1 and CDR2 are LNHDA and SQIVND (reference sequence). This CDR3 region has 18 residues. CDR3 nucleotide sequence: TGTGCCACCGAGGGGGACAGGAGACCCCCTAGACTGAACACTGAAGCTTTCTTT. Translation gives CATEGDRRPPRLNTEAFF.

The V and J genes are TRBV6-4 and TRBJ2-3; TRBD2 agrees at 10 bases. J was trimmed by 4 bases and V by 3 bases; bases with no gene match: 10. The CDR3 totals 17 residues. Germline CDR1 is MRHNA and CDR2 is SNTAGT. Written as DNA, the CDR3 is TGTGCCAGCAGTGAAGGTTGGCTAGCGGGGGCCCCAGATACGCAGTATTTT. It translates to CASSEGWLAGAPDTQYF.

This sequence joins TRBV27 and TRBJ2-2; no firm D call. This CDR3 is 13 amino acids long. The V gene lost 10 bases and the J gene lost 4 bases, with 13 bases spanning the gap. Germline CDR1 is MNHEY and CDR2 is SMNVEV (reference sequence). The CDR3 DNA sequence: TGTGCCACTAAGGCGGTGATCACCGGGGAGCTGTTTTTT. Amino acid sequence: CATKAVITGELFF.

The chain joins TRBV11-2 to TRBJ1-2, with D unclear. Germline V gene data show CDR1 as SGHAT and CDR2 as FQNNGV. The V end lost 5 bases, the J end lost 5 bases, and 12 bases lay between the germline ends. CDR3 length: 13 residues. The CDR3 nucleotides are TGTGCCAGCAGCCCACTTTCCGGGTATGGCTACACCTTC. This sequence encodes CASSPLSGYGYTF.